This TCR beta chain was captured by sequencing in a study of OX40 agonist ivuxolimab in advanced cancers. At baseline, cycle 4 day 1, and cycle 7 day 1, blood was sampled. Assay: immunoSEQ multiplex PCR; the TCRdb copy retains only in-frame clones and omits some. The data contain around 45,000 clones, 80% of them seen just once; the ten biggest clones take up about 10%. The germline V gene encodes CDR1 MNHNY and CDR2 SVGAGI (reference sequence). This CDR3 has 16 residues. J was trimmed by 6 bases and V by 5 bases; bases with no gene match: 8. This TCR was recovered from an adult with an advanced solid tumor such as melanoma, head and neck, liver or kidney cancer. This chain uses TRBV6-6 with TRBJ2-3, with TRBD2 matching over 13 bases. Material: CD4+ or CD8+ T cells sorted from blood, obtained in a trial of the OX40 agonist ivuxolimab. The CDR3, as DNA: TGTGCCAGCAGTGCCCTGGGACTAGCGGGAACGGATACGCAGTATTTT. This codes for CASSALGLAGTDTQYF.